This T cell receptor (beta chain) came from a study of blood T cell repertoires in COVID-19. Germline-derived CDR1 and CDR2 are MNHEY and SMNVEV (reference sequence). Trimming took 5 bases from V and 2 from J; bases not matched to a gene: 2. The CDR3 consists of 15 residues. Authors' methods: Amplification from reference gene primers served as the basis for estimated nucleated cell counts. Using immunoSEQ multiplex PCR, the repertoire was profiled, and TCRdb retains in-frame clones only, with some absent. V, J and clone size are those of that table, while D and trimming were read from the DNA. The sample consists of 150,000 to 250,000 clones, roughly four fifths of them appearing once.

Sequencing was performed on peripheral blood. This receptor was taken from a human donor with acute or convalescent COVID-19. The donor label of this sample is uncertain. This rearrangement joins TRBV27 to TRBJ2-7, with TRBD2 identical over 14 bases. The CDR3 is CASSRLAGGTYEQYF. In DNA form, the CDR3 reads TGTGCCAGCAGTCGACTAGCGGGAGGGACCTACGAGCAGTACTTC.